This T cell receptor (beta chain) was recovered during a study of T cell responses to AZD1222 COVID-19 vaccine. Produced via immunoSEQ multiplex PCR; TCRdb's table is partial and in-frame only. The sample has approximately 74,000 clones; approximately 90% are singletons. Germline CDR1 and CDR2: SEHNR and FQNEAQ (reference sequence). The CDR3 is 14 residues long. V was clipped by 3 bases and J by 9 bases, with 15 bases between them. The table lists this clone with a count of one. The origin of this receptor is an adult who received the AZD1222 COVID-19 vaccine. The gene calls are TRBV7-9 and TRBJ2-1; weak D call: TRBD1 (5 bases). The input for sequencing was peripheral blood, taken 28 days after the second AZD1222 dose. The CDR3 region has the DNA TGTGCCAGCAGCTTGCCTCAGGGTTTCGGTGAGCAGTTCTTC. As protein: CASSLPQGFGEQFF. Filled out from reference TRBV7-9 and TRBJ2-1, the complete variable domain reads DTGVSQNPRHKITKRGQNVTFRCDPISEHNRLYWYRQTLGQGPEFLTYFQNEAQLEKSRLLSDRFSAERPKGSFSTLEIQRTEQGDSAMYLCASSLPQGFGEQFFGPGTRLTVL.